The entry below gives a single T cell receptor beta chain sequence along with its context. This sample was taken from a study of shared clonotypes between healthy human individuals. Produced via immunoSEQ multiplex PCR; TCRdb's table is partial and in-frame only. The data contain over a million clones, approximately 96% of them singletons. V shed 7 bases and J 4 bases; nucleotides not matched to a gene: 4. The CDR3 has 14 amino acids. CDR1 is MNHNS and CDR2 is SASEGT in the germline V gene. The chain has TRBV6-1 and TRBJ2-1; 10 nucleotides line up with TRBD2. The sequenced material came from naive CD4+ T cells sorted from blood. This sample's subset: CD45RA+ positively selected. This clonotype was sampled from a man aged 30 to 39 in good health. The CDR3 protein is CASKTSGTYNEQFF. CDR3 DNA sequence: TGTGCCAGCAAAACTAGCGGGACGTACAATGAGCAGTTCTTC.